Below, 8 T cell receptor beta chains from the same sample are listed, as sequenced in a study of blood T cell repertoires in COVID-19. The data were produced by immunoSEQ multiplex PCR, yet TCRdb's version contains in-frame clones alone and is incomplete. The sample lists around 140,000 clones, 87% occurring once. Sequencing was performed on PBMCs or T cells enriched from blood (not recorded which). The source of these receptors is a man in his sixties who had recovered from COVID-19.

The rearrangement uses TRBV6-5 and TRBJ2-5; 7 bases agree with TRBD2. Germline loops: CDR1 MNHEY, CDR2 SVGAGI. The J segment lost 5 bases and the V segment lost 6 bases, leaving 6 bases of the junction unmatched. This CDR3 has 13 residues. The CDR3 nucleotides read TGTGCCAGCAGCTCTCTGGGGGGGGAGACCCAGTACTTC. This translates into CASSSLGGETQYF.

The chain carries TRBV6-5 and TRBJ2-1; D is possibly TRBD1 (6 bases). V lost 8 bases and J 7 bases, leaving 9 bases between the germline ends. Germline V gene data show CDR1 as MNHEY and CDR2 as SVGAGI. The CDR3 spans 11 residues. The CDR3 protein is CASLRGNEQFF. The CDR3 DNA reads TGTGCCAGCCTCAGGGGAAATGAGCAGTTCTTC.

This sequence joins TRBV5-5 and TRBJ2-7; D unresolved. Germline V lookup: CDR1 SGHKS, CDR2 YYEKEE (reference sequence). V was trimmed by 1 base and J by 2 bases, leaving 7 bases between them. The CDR3 loop spans 13 amino acids. CDR3 in DNA: TGTGCCAGCAGCTTGATCACAACCTACGAGCAGTACTTC. This translates into CASSLITTYEQYF.

This chain links TRBV5-1 with TRBJ2-3; D possibly corresponds to TRBD2 (6 bases). The CDR3 contains 15 residues. Germline V lookup: CDR1 SGHRS, CDR2 YFSETQ. V shed 0 bases and J shed 3 bases, with 11 bases lying between them. The CDR3: CASSLAARGTDTQYF. For the CDR3, the DNA is TGCGCCAGCAGCTTGGCCGCGCGGGGTACAGATACGCAGTATTTT.

The V call is TRBV21-1, the J call TRBJ2-3; the table assigns TRBD2, which was not confirmed against the DNA. TRBV21-1 is a known pseudogene. The CDR3 loop spans 15 amino acids. The CDR3 DNA follows: TGTGCCAGCGGAACTAGCGGAAAAGGCACAGATACGCAGTATTTT. This sequence encodes CASGTSGKGTDTQYF.

This sequence joins TRBV7-2 and TRBJ2-3, with D perhaps matching TRBD1 (6 bases). Germline CDR1 reads SGHTA; CDR2 reads FQGNSA. The CDR3 spans 16 residues. The V end lost 2 bases, the J end lost 2 bases, and 14 bases lay between the germline ends. Here the CDR3 reads CASSLRGFSDTDTQYF. The CDR3 nucleotides are TGTGCCAGCAGCTTAAGGGGGTTTAGCGACACAGATACGCAGTATTTT.

This clone has a handful of counts. V usage is TRBV28 and J usage is TRBJ2-7, with TRBD1 matching 7 bases. The junction had 2 bases not matched to a gene; V was cut back by 6 bases and J by 0 bases. Germline V gene data show CDR1 as MDHEN and CDR2 as SYDVKM. The CDR3 runs to 13 residues. The CDR3 DNA sequence: TGTGCCAGCAGGGGGACAGCCTCCTACGAGCAGTACTTC. Translation gives CASRGTASYEQYF.

The chain uses TRBV6-5 and TRBJ1-5; 8 bases map to TRBD1. Germline CDR1 reads MNHEY; CDR2 reads SVGAGI. After removal of 7 bases from V and 5 bases from J, the junction contained 4 bases not matched to a gene. The CDR3 has 13 residues. CDR3 in amino acids: CASNGQGHQPQHF. The CDR3 DNA reads as TGTGCCAGCAACGGACAGGGCCATCAGCCCCAGCATTTT.